This T cell receptor (beta chain) was captured in a study of blood T cell repertoires in COVID-19. Germline assignment: CDR1 MNHEY and CDR2 SVGEGT. The CDR3 is 19 residues long. V shed 6 bases, J shed 1 base, and the junction held 10 bases outside the gene matches. Some clones are missing from TCRdb's copy, which holds only in-frame ones; the method was immunoSEQ multiplex PCR. The profile shows about 97,000 clones, roughly 87% of them singletons. The sequenced sample was peripheral blood. This chain uses TRBV6-2 or TRBV6-3 with TRBJ2-2; 14 nucleotides align to TRBD2. This TCR was sampled from a woman in her fifties or sixties with COVID-19, enrolled during active disease. Here the CDR3 reads CASSRPGTSGGMNTGELFF. In nucleotides, the CDR3 is TGTGCCAGCAGCCGACCCGGGACTAGCGGGGGCATGAACACCGGGGAGCTGTTTTTT.